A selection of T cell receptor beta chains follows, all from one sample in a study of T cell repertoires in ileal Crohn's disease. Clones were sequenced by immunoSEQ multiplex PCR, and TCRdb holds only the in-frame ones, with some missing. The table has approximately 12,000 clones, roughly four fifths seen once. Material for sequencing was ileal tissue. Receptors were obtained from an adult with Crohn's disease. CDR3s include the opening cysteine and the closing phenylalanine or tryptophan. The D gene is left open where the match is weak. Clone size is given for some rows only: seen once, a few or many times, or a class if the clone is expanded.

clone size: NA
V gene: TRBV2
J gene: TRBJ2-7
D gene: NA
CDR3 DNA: TGTGTCAGCCTCTTCTACTACGAGCAGTACTTC
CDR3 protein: CVSLFYYEQYF

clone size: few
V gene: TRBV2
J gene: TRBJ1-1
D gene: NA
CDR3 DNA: TGTGCCAGCAGTGAAGGACAGAAGAACACTGAAGCTTTCTTT
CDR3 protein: CASSEGQKNTEAFF

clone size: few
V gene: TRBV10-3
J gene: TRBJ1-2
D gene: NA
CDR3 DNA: TGTGCCATCAGTGAGTCCAGGGACTACACCTTC
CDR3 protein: CAISESRDYTF

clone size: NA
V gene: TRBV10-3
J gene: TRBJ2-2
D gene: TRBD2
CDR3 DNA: TGTGCCATCAGAGAGGTGGGACTAGTCGGTTTCGCCGGGGAGCTGTTTTTT
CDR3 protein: CAIREVGLVGFAGELFF

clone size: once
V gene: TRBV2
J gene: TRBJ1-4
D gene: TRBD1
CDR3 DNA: TGTGCCAGCAGCCTACGGGTGGGACAGGGGGCCACGGTTAATGAAAAACTGTTTTTT
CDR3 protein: CASSLRVGQGATVNEKLFF

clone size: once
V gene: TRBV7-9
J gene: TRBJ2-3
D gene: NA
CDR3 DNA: TGTGCCAGCAGCGACCGACAGGACGGGCTAACAGATACGCAGTATTTT
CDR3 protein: CASSDRQDGLTDTQYF

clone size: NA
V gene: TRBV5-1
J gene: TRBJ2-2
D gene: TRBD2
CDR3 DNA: TGCGCCAGCAGCAGGACTAGCGGGGCTACCGGGGAGCTGTTTTTT
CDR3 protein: CASSRTSGATGELFF

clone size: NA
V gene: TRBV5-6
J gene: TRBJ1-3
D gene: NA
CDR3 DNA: TGTGCCAGCAGCTTGTCGTGGGAGTTTTACTCTGGAAACACCATATATTTT
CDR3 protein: CASSLSWEFYSGNTIYF

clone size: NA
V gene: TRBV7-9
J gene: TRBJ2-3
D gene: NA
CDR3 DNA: TGTGCCAGCAGCCGAGGCTACACAGATACGCAGTATTTT
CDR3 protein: CASSRGYTDTQYF

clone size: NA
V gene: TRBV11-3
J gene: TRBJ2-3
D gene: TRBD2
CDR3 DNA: TGTGCCAGCAGCGCGCGGGACTACGGCACAGATACGCAGTATTTT
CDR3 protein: CASSARDYGTDTQYF

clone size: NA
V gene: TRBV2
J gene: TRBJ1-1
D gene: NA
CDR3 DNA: TGTGCCAGCAGTGGAGGGACGGGGGTGAACACTGAAGCTTTCTTT
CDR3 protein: CASSGGTGVNTEAFF

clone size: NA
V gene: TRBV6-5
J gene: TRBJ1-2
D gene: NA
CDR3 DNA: TGTGCCAGCAAGAGTTTTAACTATGGCTACACCTTC
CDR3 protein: CASKSFNYGYTF

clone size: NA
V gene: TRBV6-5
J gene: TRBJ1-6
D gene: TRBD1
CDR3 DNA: TGTGCCAGCAGTTCATCCAGGGGGATAACTGGTTCACCCCTCCACTTT
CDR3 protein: CASSSSRGITGSPLHF

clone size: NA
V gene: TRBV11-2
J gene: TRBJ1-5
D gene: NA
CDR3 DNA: TGTGCCAGCAGCCAAGAACAGGGTAGCAATCAGCCCCAGCATTTT
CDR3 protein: CASSQEQGSNQPQHF

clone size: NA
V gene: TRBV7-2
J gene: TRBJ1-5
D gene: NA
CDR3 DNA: TGTGCCAGCAGCTTAGGGGCAGGGCCACAGCCCCAGCATTTT
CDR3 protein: CASSLGAGPQPQHF

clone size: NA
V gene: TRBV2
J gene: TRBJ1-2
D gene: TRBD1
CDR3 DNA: TGTGCCAGCAGGCCTACAGGGGGCTCCCTACTAGGCTATGGCTACACCTTC
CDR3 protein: CASRPTGGSLLGYGYTF

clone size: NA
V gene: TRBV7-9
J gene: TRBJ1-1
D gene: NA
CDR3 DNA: TGTGCCAGCAGCTACACGAACACTGAAGCTTTCTTT
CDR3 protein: CASSYTNTEAFF

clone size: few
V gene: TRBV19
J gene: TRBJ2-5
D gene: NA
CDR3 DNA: TGTGCCAGTACCCCGCAGGCAGGGGGAGGAGGGACCCAGTACTTC
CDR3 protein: CASTPQAGGGGTQYF

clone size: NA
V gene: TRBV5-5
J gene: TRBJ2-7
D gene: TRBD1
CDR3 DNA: TGTGCCAGCAGCGTACCGCAGGGGGCTCAAGAGCAGTACTTC
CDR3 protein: CASSVPQGAQEQYF

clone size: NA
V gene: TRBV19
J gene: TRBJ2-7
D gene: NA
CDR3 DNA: TGTGCCAGTAGTATTGGACACCACTCCTACGAGCAGTACTTC
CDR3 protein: CASSIGHHSYEQYF

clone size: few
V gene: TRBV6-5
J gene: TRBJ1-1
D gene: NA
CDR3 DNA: TGTGCCAGCAGTTATTCTCTTGTGGCTACTGAAGCTTTCTTT
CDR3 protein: CASSYSLVATEAFF

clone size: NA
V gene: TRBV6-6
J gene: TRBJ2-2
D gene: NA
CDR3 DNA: TGTGCCAGCAGTTACGAGGGCGGGGAGCTGTTTTTT
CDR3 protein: CASSYEGGELFF

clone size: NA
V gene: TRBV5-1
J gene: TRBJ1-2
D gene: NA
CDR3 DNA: TGCGCCAGCAGCTTCACCGGGAATAACTATGGCTACACCTTC
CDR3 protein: CASSFTGNNYGYTF

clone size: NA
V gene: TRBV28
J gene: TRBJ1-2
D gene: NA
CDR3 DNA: TGTGCCAGCAGTTTATTGGGCAGTAACTATGGCTACACCTTC
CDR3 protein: CASSLLGSNYGYTF

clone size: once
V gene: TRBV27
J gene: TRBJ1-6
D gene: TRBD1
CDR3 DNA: TGTGCCAGCAGTTACCTCAGACAGGGAAGAAATTCACCCCTCCACTTT
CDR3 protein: CASSYLRQGRNSPLHF

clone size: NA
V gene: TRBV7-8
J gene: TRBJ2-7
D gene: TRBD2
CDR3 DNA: TGTGCCAGCAGCTTAGCAGAGCCTAGCGGGGCCTACGAGCAGTACTTC
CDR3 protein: CASSLAEPSGAYEQYF

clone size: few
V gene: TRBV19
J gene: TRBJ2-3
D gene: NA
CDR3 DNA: TGTGCCAGTAGTACGGACAGCTATACGCAGTATTTT
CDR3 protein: CASSTDSYTQYF

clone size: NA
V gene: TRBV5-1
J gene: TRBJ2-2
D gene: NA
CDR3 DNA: TGCGCCAGCAGCTTGAGGCTGCATGCGGGGAACACCGGGGAGCTGTTTTTT
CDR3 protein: CASSLRLHAGNTGELFF

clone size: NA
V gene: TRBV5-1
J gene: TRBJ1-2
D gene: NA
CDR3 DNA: TGCGCCAGCAGCCCCCGTAGCGCGTTCTATGGCTACACCTTC
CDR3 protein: CASSPRSAFYGYTF

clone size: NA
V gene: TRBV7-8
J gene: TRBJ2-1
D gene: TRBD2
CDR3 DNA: TGTGCCAGCAGCTTATCGGCGGGGGGCGTCTACAATGAGCAGTTCTTC
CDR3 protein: CASSLSAGGVYNEQFF

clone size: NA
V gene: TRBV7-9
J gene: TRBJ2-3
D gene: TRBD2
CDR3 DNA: TGTGCCAGCAGCGCCTTGGCGGGGGACACAGATACGCAGTATTTT
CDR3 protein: CASSALAGDTDTQYF

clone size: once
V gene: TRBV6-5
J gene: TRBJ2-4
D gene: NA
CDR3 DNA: TGTGCCTCGAAAGGGAGGTCGATGGACATTCAGTACTTC
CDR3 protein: CASKGRSMDIQYF

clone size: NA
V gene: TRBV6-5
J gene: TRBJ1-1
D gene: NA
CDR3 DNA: TGTGCCAGCAGGGGGCGGGAAACTGAAGCTTTCTTT
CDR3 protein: CASRGRETEAFF

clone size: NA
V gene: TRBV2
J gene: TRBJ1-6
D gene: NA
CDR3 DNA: TGTGCCAGCAGTGAAGCGCTTAGGTGGAGCTCCTATAATTCACCCCTCCACTTT
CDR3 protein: CASSEALRWSSYNSPLHF

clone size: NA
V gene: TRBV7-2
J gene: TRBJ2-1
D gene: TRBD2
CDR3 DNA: TGTGCCAGCAGCCAACTAGCGGGGTTGTACAATGAGCAGTTCTTC
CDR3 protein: CASSQLAGLYNEQFF

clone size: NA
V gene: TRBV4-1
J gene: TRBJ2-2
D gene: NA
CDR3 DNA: TGCGCCAGCAGCCGCGGGGTCACCGGGGAGCTGTTTTTT
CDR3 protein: CASSRGVTGELFF

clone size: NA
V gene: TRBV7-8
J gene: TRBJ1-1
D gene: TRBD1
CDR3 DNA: TGTGCCAGCAGCCTCACAGGGGGCGCTTATGGTGAAGCTTTCTTT
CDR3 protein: CASSLTGGAYGEAFF

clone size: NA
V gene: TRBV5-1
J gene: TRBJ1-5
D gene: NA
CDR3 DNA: TGCGCCAGCAGCTTAACCACAGGGCAGGATCAGCCCCAGCATTTT
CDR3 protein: CASSLTTGQDQPQHF

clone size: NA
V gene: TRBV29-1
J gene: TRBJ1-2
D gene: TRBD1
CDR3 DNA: TGCAGCGTTGACAGGGGGCGAGAAGGCTATGGCTACACCTTC
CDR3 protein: CSVDRGREGYGYTF

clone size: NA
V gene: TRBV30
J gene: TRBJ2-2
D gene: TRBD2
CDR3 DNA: TGTGCCTGGAGTGGGGGGGGATTTTCGAACACCGGGGAGCTGTTTTTT
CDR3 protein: CAWSGGGFSNTGELFF

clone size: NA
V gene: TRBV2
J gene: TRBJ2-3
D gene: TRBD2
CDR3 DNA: TGTGCCAGCAGTGAAGGAGGACTAGCGGGGACAGATACGCAGTATTTT
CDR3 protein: CASSEGGLAGTDTQYF

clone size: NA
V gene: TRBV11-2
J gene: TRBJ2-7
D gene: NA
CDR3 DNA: TGTGCCAGCATCTCAGGGCTTCCTTGGGACTACGAGCAGTACTTC
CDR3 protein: CASISGLPWDYEQYF

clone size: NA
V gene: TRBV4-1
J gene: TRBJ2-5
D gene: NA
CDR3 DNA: TGCGCCAGCAGCCGAGGAGAGACCCAGTACTTC
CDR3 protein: CASSRGETQYF

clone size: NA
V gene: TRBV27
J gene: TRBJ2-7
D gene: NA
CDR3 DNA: TGTGCCAGCAGTTTAACTTTTCTAGTCTCCTACGAGCAGTACTTC
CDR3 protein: CASSLTFLVSYEQYF

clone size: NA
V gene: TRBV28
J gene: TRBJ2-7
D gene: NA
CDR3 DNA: TGTGCCAGCAGTTTAGCAGAGGAGGCGCTGGACGAGCAGTACTTC
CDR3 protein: CASSLAEEALDEQYF